The entry below gives a single TCR beta chain sequence along with its context. What it binds is unknown. The sample belongs to a study of shared clonotypes between healthy human individuals. Per germline, CDR1 WNHNN and CDR2 SYGVQD (reference sequence). The CDR3 runs to 13 residues. Unmatched junction bases numbered 0, after V lost 4 bases and J lost 2 bases. Only Caucasian adults living in Nashville, Tennessee served as donors. Subsets obtained from CD4+ cells comprised CD45RA+ naive and CD45RA-negative memory cells. General study findings and limits: All-four-donor shared clonotypes had higher generation probabilities than non-shared clonotypes did.

Original processing methods: Filtering of immunoSEQ junctional sequences could not match full-length read filtering. The protocol was immunoSEQ multiplex PCR, while the TCRdb copy is restricted to in-frame clones and leaves out a portion. V, J and clone size derive from that table, while D and trimming were established from the DNA sequence. The repertoire has some 1.5 million clones, approximately 98% of them found once; the top ten carry 0.45%. The rearrangement uses TRBV10-1 and TRBJ1-2; 8 bases are a match to TRBD1. What was sequenced was naive CD4+ T cells sorted from blood. Indicated subset: CD45RA+ positively selected. The clonotype originates from a man younger than 45 in good health. This CDR3 reads CASSGTGNYGYTF. The CDR3 bases are TGCGCCAGCAGTGGGACAGGGAACTATGGCTACACCTTC.